The clone carrying this TCR beta chain was recorded at least ten times. Antigen unknown. It was genomic DNA that served as the template for profiling TCR beta VDJ and CDR3. TCRdb reprocessed the reads via MiXCR and lists one record per CDR3 protein. The sample has fewer than 250,000 distinct CDR3 sequences; roughly 56% are singletons. The junction had 10 bases not matched to a gene; V was cut back by 6 bases and J by 6 bases. Germline CDR1 LNHDA, CDR2 SQIVND (reference sequence). The CDR3 sequence is 16 residues long. This entry comes from a study of CD8+CD57+ T cells in acquired aplastic anemia. At the level of the study: Average DNA yield from sorted CD4+ and CD8+ cells was around 3 ug.

Study-wide points: Patients showed no significant difference from controls in CD8+ Simpson's diversity.

The chain employs TRBV19 and TRBJ2-2, with 10 bases matching TRBD2. The receptor was derived from a human donor in good health, serving as a control. Source material: sorted CD4+, CD8+, or CD8+CD57+ T cells (not recorded which) from PBMCs. The CDR3 region is CASSRTIGTSAGELFF. The CDR3 region has the DNA TGTGCCAGTAGCCGTACCATCGGGACTAGCGCCGGGGAGCTGTTTTTT.